The rows below give T cell receptor beta chains drawn from one sample of a study of beta chain features in type 1 diabetes. Produced via immunoSEQ multiplex PCR; TCRdb's table is partial and in-frame only. The table records about 240,000 clones, about 26% of them present only once. The source material was central memory CD4+ T cells from blood. The receptors were sampled from a young man in good health. Both conserved end residues are part of each CDR3. Each record gives: J gene, V gene, clone size, D gene, CDR3 protein, CDR3 DNA. The D gene is left open where the match is weak. Clone sizes are given selectively: once, few, many, or a class where the clone is expanded.

TRBJ2-2	TRBV7-2	few	TRBD1	CAGGQGDTGELFF	TGTGCCGGGGGACAGGGGGACACCGGGGAGCTGTTTTTT
TRBJ1-1	TRBV5-1	once	NA	CASSSGRTEAFF	TGCGCCAGCAGTTCCGGGAGGACTGAAGCTTTCTTT
TRBJ2-7	TRBV7-9	few	NA	CASSLGRSYEQYF	TGTGCCAGCAGCTTAGGACGCAGCTACGAGCAGTACTTC
TRBJ2-1	TRBV7-2	few	TRBD1	CASTPVRGTGDYNEQFF	TGTGCCAGCACCCCCGTTAGGGGGACAGGGGACTACAATGAGCAGTTCTTC
TRBJ1-2	TRBV7-2	NA	NA	CASSFRNYGYTF	TGTGCCAGCAGCTTCCGGAACTATGGCTACACCTTC
TRBJ1-5	TRBV28	few	NA	CASSLSLPQHF	TGTGCCAGCAGTTTGTCCCTCCCCCAGCATTTT
TRBJ1-2	TRBV19	NA	NA	CASSIQGTWTATNYGYTF	TGTGCCAGTAGCATCCAAGGTACATGGACAGCTACTAACTATGGCTACACCTTC
TRBJ2-1	TRBV7-8	NA	NA	CASSSERGNEQFF	TGTGCCAGCAGCTCCGAGCGAGGTAATGAGCAGTTCTTC
TRBJ1-2	TRBV15	few	TRBD1	CATSRGVTGEGYGYTF	TGTGCCACCAGCAGAGGCGTGACAGGGGAAGGCTATGGCTACACCTTC
TRBJ1-1	TRBV10-3	many	TRBD1	CAISDRQGGTEAFF	TGTGCCATCAGTGATCGACAGGGGGGCACTGAAGCTTTCTTT
TRBJ2-5	TRBV2	NA	TRBD1	CASSMGQGETQYF	TGTGCCAGCAGTATGGGACAGGGAGAGACCCAGTACTTC
TRBJ2-7	TRBV18	few	NA	CASSSAIAYEQYF	TGTGCCAGCTCTTCCGCTATCGCCTACGAGCAGTACTTC
TRBJ2-7	TRBV15	few	TRBD2	CATSRDPWTSGKVDEQYF	TGTGCCACCAGCAGAGATCCTTGGACTAGCGGGAAGGTAGACGAGCAGTACTTC
TRBJ2-5	TRBV4-1	once	TRBD2	CASSQAYREGVNRYF	TGCGCCAGCAGCCAAGCCTATAGGGAGGGAGTAAATCGGTACTTC
TRBJ2-7	TRBV9	few	NA	CASSPRQSQYEQYF	TGTGCCAGCAGCCCACGACAGTCACAGTACGAGCAGTACTTC
TRBJ2-7	TRBV7-2	few	TRBD2	CASRISERETYEQYF	TGTGCCAGCAGGATAAGCGAGCGGGAAACCTACGAGCAGTACTTC
TRBJ2-7	TRBV10-3	NA	NA	CAIAGNPYEQYF	TGTGCCATCGCCGGCAATCCCTACGAGCAGTACTTC
TRBJ2-1	TRBV29-1	many	NA	CSVDRSGPSGEQFF	TGCAGCGTTGATCGGTCAGGGCCATCGGGTGAGCAGTTCTTC
TRBJ2-5	TRBV2	NA	NA	CASSYAKETQYF	TGTGCCAGCAGCTACGCTAAAGAGACCCAGTACTTC
TRBJ2-7	TRBV11-2	few	NA	CASSLGVPYEQYF	TGTGCCAGCAGCTTAGGAGTTCCCTACGAGCAGTACTTC
TRBJ2-7	TRBV7-2	few	TRBD1	CASSEGTGGVYEQYF	TGTGCCAGCAGCGAGGGGACAGGGGGCGTTTACGAGCAGTACTTC
TRBJ1-2	TRBV15	few	NA	CATSRDRTYGYTF	TGTGCCACCAGCAGAGATCGGACGTATGGCTACACCTTC
TRBJ2-1	TRBV19	few	NA	CASRAGTSYNEQFF	TGTGCCAGTCGAGCCGGGACCTCCTACAATGAGCAGTTCTTC
TRBJ2-5	TRBV5-1	NA	TRBD2	CASSGTSGQETQYF	TGCGCCAGCAGCGGGACTAGCGGACAAGAGACCCAGTACTTC
TRBJ2-7	TRBV7-2	few	NA	CASSLDLGYEQYF	TGTGCCAGCAGCTTAGATCTCGGGTACGAGCAGTACTTC
TRBJ2-3	TRBV30	NA	TRBD2	CAWSRPGLSKDTQYF	TGTGCCTGGAGTCGACCGGGACTATCGAAGGATACGCAGTATTTT
TRBJ2-7	TRBV7-2	NA	TRBD2	CASSSNSGSSYEQYF	TGTGCCAGCAGCTCCAATAGCGGGAGTAGTTACGAGCAGTACTTC
TRBJ2-7	TRBV2	few	NA	CASSPRDGQYF	TGTGCCAGCAGCCCAAGGGATGGGCAGTACTTC